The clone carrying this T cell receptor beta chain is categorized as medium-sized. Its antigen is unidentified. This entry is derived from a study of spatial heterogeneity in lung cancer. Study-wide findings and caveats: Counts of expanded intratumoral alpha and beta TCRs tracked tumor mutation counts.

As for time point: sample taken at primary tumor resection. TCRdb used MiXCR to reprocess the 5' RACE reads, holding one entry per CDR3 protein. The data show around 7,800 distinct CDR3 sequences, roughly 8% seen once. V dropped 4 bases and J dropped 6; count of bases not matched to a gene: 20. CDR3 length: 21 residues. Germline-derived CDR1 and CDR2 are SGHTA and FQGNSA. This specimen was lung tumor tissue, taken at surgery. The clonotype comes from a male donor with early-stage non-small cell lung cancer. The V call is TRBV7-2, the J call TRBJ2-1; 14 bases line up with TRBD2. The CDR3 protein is CASSSLVAGEGLAGEVNEQFF. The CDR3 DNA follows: TGTGCCAGCAGCTCCCTGGTGGCAGGGGAGGGACTAGCGGGAGAGGTCAATGAGCAGTTCTTC.